These 17 T cell receptor beta chains share one sample of origin, sequenced in a study of metastatic and nonmetastatic thyroid tumors. TCRdb reanalyzed the PCR reads via MiXCR. The sample records roughly 44,000 clones, roughly 24% being singletons. Before thyroid surgery, none of the patients had received any treatment. The sequenced material came from tumor tissue. The receptors come from a female donor with papillary thyroid cancer or a benign thyroid nodule (not recorded which). Some clones in this sample may be carry-over from other donors' samples.

CDR3 DNA: TGTGCCAGCAGTTCTCCGGGACTAGCGATCACCGGGGAGCTGTTTTTT. Translated: CASSSPGLAITGELFF. V usage is TRBV28 and J usage is TRBJ2-2, with 10 bases identical to TRBD2. The CDR3 consists of 16 residues. V shed 4 bases, J shed 4 bases, and the junction held 6 bases outside the gene matches. Germline CDR1 reads MDHEN; CDR2 reads SYDVKM.

The chain has TRBV13 and TRBJ1-4, with 8 bases aligning to TRBD1. CDR3 length: 16 residues. Looked up from germline, CDR1 is PRHDT and CDR2 is FYEKMQ (reference sequence). The J segment lost 6 bases and the V segment lost 5 bases, leaving 11 bases of the junction unmatched. The CDR3 bases are TGTGCCAGCAGCACCAGACAGGGGAGGGGTGATGAAAAACTGTTTTTT. Translated, it gives CASSTRQGRGDEKLFF.

The gene calls are TRBV2 and TRBJ1-2; 7 nucleotides line up with TRBD1. Germline loops: CDR1 SNHLY, CDR2 FYNNEI. The CDR3 extends over 15 amino acids. Trimming cost V 10 bases and J 3 bases; bases outside gene matches: 14. The CDR3 DNA sequence: TGTGCCACCAACCGGGACAGCCGAACCTACTATGGCTACACCTTC. This codes for CATNRDSRTYYGYTF.

This clone has ten or more counts. The CDR3 spells CSVDSGLNYGYTF. The CDR3 DNA follows: TGCAGCGTTGATTCAGGGCTGAATTATGGCTACACCTTC. The chain combines TRBV29-1 with TRBJ1-2; possibly TRBD1 for D (5 bases). The CDR3 sequence is 13 residues long. CDR1 and CDR2 from the germline V gene are SQVTM and ANQGSEA. V shed 3 bases and J shed 5 bases, with 13 bases lying between them.

This clone has at least ten counts. The rearrangement uses TRBV19 and TRBJ1-5; D unresolved. Looked up from germline, CDR1 is LNHDA and CDR2 is SQIVND (reference sequence). The ends were cut back, 6 bases at V and 5 bases at J, with 17 bases in the middle. The CDR3 is made up of 15 amino acids. CDR3 region: CASRVVEGHHQPQHF. The CDR3 DNA sequence: TGTGCCAGTAGGGTGGTCGAGGGCCACCATCAGCCCCAGCATTTT.

This clone has more than one count but fewer than ten. V usage is TRBV5-1 and J usage is TRBJ2-1, with TRBD2 matching over 11 bases. With 0 bases clipped from V and 7 bases from J, the junction kept 3 bases outside the gene matches. Germline V CDR1 and CDR2: SGHRS, YFSETQ. The CDR3 is 15 amino acids. CDR3 in amino acids: CASSLALAGENEQFF. The CDR3 DNA follows: TGCGCCAGCAGCTTGGCACTAGCGGGAGAGAATGAGCAGTTCTTC.

This clone was detected only a few times. The chain combines TRBV6-5 with TRBJ1-6; the D is unclear. V shed 0 bases and J shed 7 bases, with 13 bases lying between them. Germline V gives CDR1 MNHEY, CDR2 SVGAGI. This CDR3 has 16 amino acids. CDR3 sequence: CASSYSQSLGNSPLHF. CDR3 in DNA: TGTGCCAGCAGTTACTCGCAGTCCCTTGGGAATTCACCCCTCCACTTT.

The chain carries TRBV6-2 or TRBV6-3 and TRBJ1-1, with a tentative D call TRBD1 (6 bases). Trimming pared 9 bases from V and 4 bases from J, leaving 18 bases between. Looked up from germline, CDR1 is MNHEY and CDR2 is SVGEGT. The CDR3 sequence is 14 residues long. CDR3 amino acids: CASRTIGGSTEAFF. The CDR3 DNA reads TGTGCCAGTAGGACTATAGGGGGATCCACTGAAGCTTTCTTT.

The rearrangement joins TRBV4-2 to TRBJ1-1; D perhaps matches TRBD1 (5 bases). Trimming removed 10 bases at V and 4 bases at J, with 31 bases between. The length of the CDR3 is 18 residues. CDR1 is LGHNA, CDR2 YNFKEQ, per germline. Here the CDR3 DNA reads TGTGCCATCAGTCGGAGAGCCGCCGAGGGGCGGATGGCCACTGAAGCTTTCTTT. The encoded protein is CAISRRAAEGRMATEAFF.

This clone was seen many times. The chain couples TRBV28 to TRBJ1-2, with a possible D match to TRBD1 (6 bases). V lost 6 bases to trimming and J lost 4 bases, with 18 bases between them. Germline loops: CDR1 MDHEN, CDR2 SYDVKM. The CDR3 sequence is 15 residues long. The CDR3 reads CASRYKAGATYGYTF. The CDR3 coding sequence is TGTGCCAGCAGATACAAGGCGGGGGCTACCTATGGCTACACCTTC.

This clone was seen ten or more times. The V and J genes are TRBV20-1 and TRBJ1-2, with 10 positions matching TRBD1. Germline CDR1 and CDR2: DFQATT and SNEGSKA (reference sequence). The V gene end was trimmed by 0 bases and the J gene end by 6 bases; junction bases not matched to a gene: 7. There are 15 residues in the CDR3. Here the CDR3 DNA reads TGCAGTGCTAGAGACGCCGGGACAGGGGTTGATGGCTACACCTTC. Translated, it gives CSARDAGTGVDGYTF.

Only a few counts were recorded for this clone. V gene TRBV15 combines with J gene TRBJ2-5; D not resolved. CDR1 LNHNV and CDR2 YYDKDF come from the germline V gene (reference sequence). The CDR3 totals 16 residues. With 1 base removed from V and 1 base from J, the gap between germline ends came to 13 bases. The CDR3 is CATSRGLVQIQETQYF. The CDR3 nucleotides read TGTGCCACCAGCAGAGGTTTGGTACAGATCCAAGAGACCCAGTACTTC. Looking up the rest from reference TRBV15 and TRBJ2-5 gives the full variable domain: DAMVIQNPRYQVTQFGKPVTLSCSQTLNHNVMYWYQQKSSQAPKLLFHYYDKDFNNEADTPDNFQSRRPNTSFCFLDIRSPGLGDTAMYLCATSRGLVQIQETQYFGPGTRLLVL.

This clone has only a few counts. This chain connects TRBV25-1 to TRBJ2-1; no reliable D call. The length of the CDR3 is 12 residues. Trimming stripped 4 bases from V and 8 bases from J, with 9 bases between. Germline V gene lookup returns CDR1 MGHDK and CDR2 SYGVNS. The CDR3 sequence is CASSGQVYEQFF. CDR3 coding DNA: TGTGCCAGCAGTGGCCAAGTCTATGAGCAGTTCTTC.

This chain connects TRBV7-2 to TRBJ2-1; D may be TRBD2 (5 bases). The CDR3 is made up of 15 amino acids. V was clipped by 0 bases and J by 7 bases, with 13 bases between them. Germline assignment: CDR1 SGHTA and CDR2 FQGNSA. As DNA, the CDR3 is TGTGCCAGCAGCTTAGCGGGAGTCGACGCTAATGAGCAGTTCTTC. Protein product: CASSLAGVDANEQFF.

V gene TRBV11-2 combines with J gene TRBJ2-1; D not certain. The CDR3 runs 15 residues. From germline, CDR1 is SGHAT and CDR2 FQNNGV. Trimming shortened V by 5 bases and J by 2 bases, and 13 bases separated the two germline ends. In nucleotides, the CDR3 is TGTGCCAGCAGCCCCTCTTTGACGCCCTACAATGAGCAGTTCTTC. As protein: CASSPSLTPYNEQFF.

This rearrangement joins TRBV20-1 to TRBJ1-1, with D perhaps TRBD1 (5 bases). V was pared by 5 bases and J by 0 bases, with 10 bases between. CDR3 length: 13 residues. CDR1 and CDR2 from the germline V gene are DFQATT and SNEGSKA (reference sequence). CDR3 sequence (DNA): TGCAGTGCTTGGGACCTTCTGAACACTGAAGCTTTCTTT. This sequence encodes CSAWDLLNTEAFF.

This clone was counted many times. Other DNA sequences from this sample encode an identical CDR3 as well. This rearrangement joins TRBV2 to TRBJ1-1; 7 nucleotides match TRBD1. The J segment lost 1 base and the V segment lost 2 bases, leaving 4 bases of the junction unmatched. The CDR3 is made up of 15 amino acids. Germline V gene lookup returns CDR1 SNHLY and CDR2 FYNNEI. CDR3: CASSEPGQANTEAFF. The CDR3 DNA sequence: TGTGCCAGCAGTGAACCTGGACAGGCGAACACTGAAGCTTTCTTT.